The present entry profiles one TCR beta chain with its context. Unmatched junction bases numbered 7, after V lost 5 bases and J lost 7 bases. Looked up from germline, CDR1 is MNHEY and CDR2 is SMNVEV (reference sequence). CDR3 size: 14 residues. This sample was taken from a study of blood T cell repertoires in COVID-19. Looking at the study overall: The study drew acute and convalescent COVID-19 samples from the United States, Italy and Spain. Sources were T cells, B-cell-depleted T cells, or PBMCs; the material itself was cDNA or gDNA.

In the original analysis: Reference gene primer amplification gave nucleated cell count estimates. The protocol was immunoSEQ multiplex PCR, while the TCRdb copy is restricted to in-frame clones and leaves out a portion. V, J and clone size derive from that table, while D and trimming were established from the DNA sequence. This sample has just over 95,000 clones, with about four fifths found just once. The sequencing input was peripheral blood. This clonotype originated in a man aged 80 or over with acute or convalescent COVID-19. V gene TRBV27 combines with J gene TRBJ1-4, with TRBD1 identical over 7 bases. CDR3 nucleotides: TGTGCCAGCAGTCCCAAGGGGGCAAGTGAAAAACTGTTTTTT. It yields the protein CASSPKGASEKLFF. The variable domain in full, with the rest retrieved from reference TRBV27 and TRBJ1-4, is EAQVTQNPRYLITVTGKKLTVTCSQNMNHEYMSWYRQDPGLGLRQIYYSMNVEVTDKGDVPEGYKVSRKEKRNFPLILESPSPNQTSLYFCASSPKGASEKLFFGSGTQLSVL.